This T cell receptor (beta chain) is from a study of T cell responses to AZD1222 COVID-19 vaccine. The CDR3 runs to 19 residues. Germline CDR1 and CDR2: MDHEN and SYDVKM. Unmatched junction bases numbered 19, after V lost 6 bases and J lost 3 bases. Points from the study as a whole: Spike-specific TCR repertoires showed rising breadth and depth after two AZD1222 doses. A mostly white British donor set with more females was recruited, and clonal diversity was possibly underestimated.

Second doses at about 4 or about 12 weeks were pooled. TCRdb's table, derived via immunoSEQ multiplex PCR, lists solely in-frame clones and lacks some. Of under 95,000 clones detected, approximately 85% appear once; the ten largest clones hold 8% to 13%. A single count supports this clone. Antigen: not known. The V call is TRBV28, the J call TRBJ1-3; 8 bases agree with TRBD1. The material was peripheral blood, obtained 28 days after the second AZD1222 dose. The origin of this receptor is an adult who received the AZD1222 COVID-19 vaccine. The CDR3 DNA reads TGTGCCAGCAGCACCCCACACTCCTACGGGACAGGAGGTGGAAACACCATATATTTT. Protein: CASSTPHSYGTGGGNTIYF.